The 32 T cell receptor beta chains in this list originate from one sample, sequenced in a study of blood T cell dynamics during melanoma immunotherapy. Time point: week 3, after first cycle of checkpoint inhibitor. Sequencing was performed with immunoSEQ multiplex PCR; in TCRdb, only in-frame clones are kept and a portion is missing. Of 1,000 or so clones in the sample, less than 70% are singletons; the top ten hold around 20%. This specimen was central memory CD8+ T cells from blood, taken from a patient treated with checkpoint blockade. The receptors shown here come from a human donor with melanoma.

The chain recombines TRBV10-2 with TRBJ1-6; D gene ambiguous. Germline CDR1 WSHSY, CDR2 SAAADI. The CDR3 loop spans 15 amino acids. Trimming pared 3 bases from V and 0 bases from J, leaving 6 bases between. The CDR3 loop reads CASSEGSSYNSPLHF. CDR3 in DNA: TGCGCCAGCAGTGAAGGGAGCTCCTATAATTCACCCCTCCACTTT.

The chain carries TRBV12-2 and TRBJ2-3; the table's D call, TRBD2, has no DNA check behind it. TRBV12-2 is described as a pseudogene. There are 16 residues in the CDR3. The CDR3 nucleotides read TGTGCAAGTCGCTTGACGGGGACTAGAAGCACAGATACGCAGTATTTT. It specifies CASRLTGTRSTDTQYF.

The chain has TRBV7-9 and TRBJ2-5, with 12 bases identical to TRBD2. V shed 3 bases and J 4 bases; nucleotides not matched to a gene: 3. Per germline, CDR1 SEHNR and CDR2 FQNEAQ (reference sequence). This CDR3 contains 15 residues. DNA of the CDR3: TGTGCCAGCAGCTTTCTAGCGGGAGGGGGAGAGACCCAGTACTTC. Translating gives CASSFLAGGGETQYF.

This chain connects TRBV7-2 to TRBJ2-7; TRBD1 matches at 7 bases. The junction had 2 bases not matched to a gene; V was cut back by 10 bases and J by 2 bases. The germline V gene encodes CDR1 SGHTA and CDR2 FQGNSA. There are 11 residues in the CDR3. CDR3 sequence: CATGQAYEQYF. Here the CDR3 DNA reads TGTGCCACCGGACAGGCCTACGAGCAGTACTTC.

This chain joins TRBV7-2 and TRBJ2-5; D perhaps matches TRBD1 (5 bases). The J call is uncertain, as TRBJ2-7 better fits the DNA end. The germline V gene encodes CDR1 SGHTA and CDR2 FQGNSA. There are 15 residues in the CDR3. The CDR3 bases are TGTGCCAGCAGCTTGAGCCGAACAGGAATCTACGAGCAGTACTTC. Its protein is CASSLSRTGIYEQYF.

The J gene is TRBJ1-5, the V gene TRBV7-2; D ambiguous. Between the trimmed V and J ends, which lost 5 bases and 5 bases, there was a span of 16 bases. The germline V gene has CDR1 SGHTA and CDR2 FQGNSA. The CDR3 has 15 amino acids. CDR3 region: CASSPIEAGDQPQHF. In DNA form, the CDR3 reads TGTGCCAGCAGCCCGATTGAGGCGGGCGATCAGCCCCAGCATTTT.

Here the CDR3 DNA reads TGTGCCAGCAGCTTAGCTGTCAGGGGCGAGCAGTACTTC. Translated, it gives CASSLAVRGEQYF. The V gene is TRBV7-3, the J gene TRBJ2-5; a weak D match, TRBD1 (6 bases). The J call may be mistaken, given a closer DNA end match to TRBJ2-7. The CDR3 contains 13 residues. From germline, CDR1 is SGHTA and CDR2 FQGTGA.

The chain recombines TRBV9 with TRBJ2-7, with 9 bases aligning to TRBD1. CDR1 is SGDLS and CDR2 is YYNGEE in the germline V gene. Trimming at V came to 4 bases and at J to 5 bases, leaving 4 bases not matched to a gene. CDR3 size: 13 residues. The CDR3 DNA follows: TGTGCCAGCAGCCCGGGACAGGGACACGAGCAGTACTTC. The encoded protein is CASSPGQGHEQYF.

The V call is TRBV7-9, the J call TRBJ2-7; TRBD2 is a possible D gene (5 bases). The CDR3 length is 14 residues. CDR1 and CDR2 (germline): SEHNR, FQNEAQ (reference sequence). V lost 1 base and J 1 base, leaving 8 bases between the germline ends. CDR3 loop: CASSLGLRSYEQYF. In DNA, the CDR3 is TGTGCCAGCAGCTTAGGACTACGTTCCTACGAGCAGTACTTC.

The rearrangement uses TRBV7-3 and TRBJ2-7; D may be TRBD1 (6 bases). Trimming removed 3 bases at V and 6 bases at J, with 12 bases between. Germline values: CDR1 SGHTA, CDR2 FQGTGA. The CDR3 loop spans 13 amino acids. CDR3 coding DNA: TGTGCCAGCAGCTTGACAGGAACCGGCGAGCAGTACTTC. Translated: CASSLTGTGEQYF.

The CDR3 coding sequence is TGTGCCAGCAGCTTAACCCCCGGGGCCCGGGAAGATACGCAGTATTTT. Translating gives CASSLTPGAREDTQYF. The chain combines TRBV7-3 with TRBJ2-3; D is tentatively TRBD1 or TRBD2 (5 bases each). CDR1 and CDR2 from the germline V gene are SGHTA and FQGTGA. V was pared by 0 bases and J by 5 bases, with 15 bases between. The CDR3 length is 16 residues.

The chain employs TRBV5-4 and TRBJ1-2; D might be TRBD1 (6 bases). The germline V gene encodes CDR1 SGHNT and CDR2 YYREEE (reference sequence). The CDR3 is made up of 13 amino acids. V gave up 5 bases and J gave up 8 bases, with 16 bases separating them. This CDR3 is CASRLGGTAGYTF. In nucleotides, the CDR3 is TGTGCCAGCAGACTAGGGGGTACGGCCGGCTACACCTTC.

The J gene is TRBJ2-7, the V gene TRBV2, with D unresolved. Germline V CDR1 and CDR2: SNHLY, FYNNEI. The CDR3 runs to 13 residues. Trimming left V 7 bases short and J 0 bases short, with 10 bases between. DNA for the CDR3: TGTGCCAGCATGGTGTCAAGCTCCTACGAGCAGTACTTC. Translation gives CASMVSSSYEQYF.

The chain has TRBV7-6 and TRBJ2-7; the match to TRBD1 covers 7 bases. After removal of 5 bases from V and 4 bases from J, the junction contained 5 bases not matched to a gene. This CDR3 contains 13 residues. Germline-derived CDR1 and CDR2 are SGHVS and FNYEAQ. In DNA form, the CDR3 reads TGTGCCAGCAGCGTCGGACAGGCTTACGAGCAGTACTTC. It yields the protein CASSVGQAYEQYF.

The rearrangement uses TRBV11-1 and TRBJ1-2; D not certain. Germline-derived CDR1 and CDR2 are SGHAT and FQDESV (reference sequence). The CDR3 spans 16 residues. V lost 5 bases and J 4 bases, leaving 20 bases between the germline ends. CDR3 DNA sequence: TGTGCCAGCAGCCAGGTCCAGGCTGGAAAGACCTATGGCTACACCTTC. It codes for CASSQVQAGKTYGYTF.

The rearrangement uses TRBV7-2 and TRBJ2-7; D perhaps matches TRBD2 (5 bases). CDR3 length: 14 residues. Trimming removed 1 base at V and 1 base at J, with 8 bases between. CDR1 and CDR2 (germline): SGHTA, FQGNSA. In DNA form, the CDR3 reads TGTGCCAGCAGCTTAGGACTACGTTCCTACGAGCAGTACTTC. Its protein product is CASSLGLRSYEQYF.

This sequence joins TRBV7-3 and TRBJ2-5; maybe TRBD2 (6 bases). The germline V and J ends were trimmed by 3 bases and 5 bases, with 13 bases remaining between them. Germline CDR1 and CDR2: SGHTA and FQGTGA. The CDR3 spans 14 residues. The DNA for the CDR3 is TGTGCCAGCAGCTTGTCGGGAGTTAGGGAGACCCAGTACTTC. Translated, it gives CASSLSGVRETQYF.

V and J are TRBV6-7 and TRBJ1-3; D is uncertain. TRBV6-7 falls under the ORF class, with uncertain function. This CDR3 has 16 residues. Between the trimmed V and J ends, which lost 5 bases and 0 bases, there was a span of 14 bases. CDR3 bases: TGTGCCAGCAGTACTGACGGCAACTCCTCTGGAAACACCATATATTTT. Residues: CASSTDGNSSGNTIYF.

This chain joins TRBV6-1 and TRBJ1-3; the D is unclear. CDR3 length equals 15 residues. Germline CDR1 is MNHNS and CDR2 is SASEGT. V lost 6 bases, J lost 2 bases, and 14 bases lay in between. CDR3 coding DNA: TGTGCCAGCAGCCAACAGCGGAGGGCTGGAAACACCATATATTTT. Its translation is CASSQQRRAGNTIYF.

The chain employs TRBV9 and TRBJ2-3, with D perhaps assigned TRBD1 or TRBD2 (5 bases each). Deletions cut 0 bases from V and 4 bases from J, with 12 bases between. CDR1 is SGDLS, CDR2 YYNGEE, per germline. The CDR3 consists of 15 residues. This CDR3 reads CASSVEGTVADTQYF. In nucleotides, the CDR3 is TGTGCCAGCAGCGTAGAGGGGACGGTCGCAGATACGCAGTATTTT.

The gene calls are TRBV9 and TRBJ2-3; D ambiguous. V lost 3 bases and J 2 bases, leaving 16 bases between the germline ends. The germline gives CDR1 SGDLS, CDR2 YYNGEE. The CDR3 covers 16 residues. The CDR3 DNA is TGTGCCAGCAGCGAATGGTGGGGAAAGGACACAGATACGCAGTATTTT. Translation: CASSEWWGKDTDTQYF.

The chain couples TRBV7-9 to TRBJ1-4; no clear D gene. The CDR3 is 16 amino acids. The germline V gene encodes CDR1 SEHNR and CDR2 FQNEAQ (reference sequence). Trimming stripped 5 bases from V and 4 bases from J, with 17 bases between. The CDR3 coding sequence is TGTGCCAGCAGCGGAACCCCCGGGATCTTTAATGAAAAACTGTTTTTT. This sequence encodes CASSGTPGIFNEKLFF.

The rearrangement joins TRBV7-3 to TRBJ2-3, with 8 bases identical to TRBD2. With 5 bases clipped from V and 4 bases from J, the junction kept 5 bases outside the gene matches. There are 14 residues in the CDR3. Germline CDR1 SGHTA, CDR2 FQGTGA. The DNA for the CDR3 is TGTGCCAGCAGCCCAACAGCGGGGGCAGATACGCAGTATTTT. This translates into CASSPTAGADTQYF.

The chain is built from TRBV27 and TRBJ2-3; D unresolved. The V gene's germline CDR1 is MNHEY and CDR2 SMNVEV (reference sequence). Trimming took 3 bases from V and 3 from J, leaving 16 bases between them. The CDR3 loop spans 16 amino acids. CDR3 region: CASSLLSALGTDTQYF. DNA of the CDR3: TGTGCCAGCAGTTTGTTGAGCGCCCTTGGTACAGATACGCAGTATTTT.

The CDR3 sequence is CSVVDRNTEAFF. CDR3 coding DNA: TGCAGCGTTGTCGACAGGAACACTGAAGCTTTCTTT. J is TRBJ1-1 and V is TRBV29-1; D is possibly TRBD1 (5 bases). Germline CDR1 reads SQVTM; CDR2 reads ANQGSEA. The CDR3 is made up of 12 amino acids. The V and J ends lost 4 bases and 1 base respectively, with 7 bases between them.

The rearrangement links TRBV5-6 to TRBJ2-2; D is uncertain. This CDR3 has 14 residues. Trimming pared 4 bases from V and 0 bases from J, leaving 7 bases between. Germline assignment: CDR1 SGHDT and CDR2 YYEEEE. CDR3 sequence reads: CASSPTANTGELFF. CDR3 coding DNA: TGTGCCAGCAGCCCCACAGCGAACACCGGGGAGCTGTTTTTT. Drawing the rest from reference TRBV5-6 and TRBJ2-2, the complete variable domain is DAGVTQSPTHLIKTRGQQVTLRCSPKSGHDTVSWYQQALGQGPQFIFQYYEEEERQRGNFPDRFSGHQFPNYSSELNVNALLLGDSALYLCASSPTANTGELFFGEGSRLTVL.

The sample holds a few counts of this clone. The chain uses TRBV7-9 and TRBJ2-5; possibly TRBD2 for D (6 bases). With 2 bases removed from V and 2 bases from J, the gap between germline ends came to 12 bases. The CDR3 has 15 residues. Germline lookup yields CDR1 SEHNR and CDR2 FQNEAQ (reference sequence). The CDR3: CASSLSEGMQETQYF. DNA for the CDR3: TGTGCCAGCAGCTTATCGGAGGGAATGCAAGAGACCCAGTACTTC.

The gene calls are TRBV19 and TRBJ1-4, with no clear D. V dropped 7 bases and J dropped 3 bases, with 9 bases sitting between them. This CDR3 is 13 amino acids long. Germline loops: CDR1 LNHDA, CDR2 SQIVND (reference sequence). In DNA, the CDR3 is TGTGCCAGTAAGGAGTATTCTAATGAAAAACTGTTTTTT. Encoded protein: CASKEYSNEKLFF.

V and J are TRBV28 and TRBJ2-5; 12 bases line up with TRBD2. The V gene's germline CDR1 is MDHEN and CDR2 SYDVKM. V dropped 7 bases and J dropped 4; count of bases not matched to a gene: 13. CDR3 size: 17 residues. The CDR3 protein is CASKGRLAGVWGETQYF. The CDR3 nucleotides are TGTGCCAGCAAGGGCCGACTAGCGGGAGTGTGGGGAGAGACCCAGTACTTC.

This clone was detected only a few times. This chain links TRBV6-6 with TRBJ2-1; tentative D call: TRBD1 (5 bases). The V gene's germline CDR1 is MNHNY and CDR2 SVGAGI (reference sequence). The CDR3 is made up of 14 amino acids. V shed 5 bases and J shed 2 bases, with 10 bases lying between them. CDR3 bases: TGTGCCAGCAGTACCCCGGACACCTACAATGAGCAGTTCTTC. Protein: CASSTPDTYNEQFF.

This chain uses TRBV7-3 with TRBJ1-6, with D possibly matching TRBD1 (5 bases). V dropped 4 bases and J dropped 6 bases, with 10 bases sitting between them. CDR1 SGHTA and CDR2 FQGTGA come from the germline V gene. The CDR3 extends over 14 amino acids. The chain's CDR3 is CASSSGLTNSPLHF. CDR3 bases: TGTGCCAGCAGCTCGGGACTGACTAATTCACCCCTCCACTTT.

The chain is built from TRBV4-1 and TRBJ1-3; D is unclear. The CDR3 contains 15 residues. Germline V gene sequence: CDR1 MGHRA, CDR2 YSYEKL. Deletions cut 0 bases from V and 4 bases from J, with 10 bases between. The CDR3 nucleotides are TGCGCCAGCAGCCAAGATAGGAGGGCAGGAAACACCATATATTTT. Protein product: CASSQDRRAGNTIYF.